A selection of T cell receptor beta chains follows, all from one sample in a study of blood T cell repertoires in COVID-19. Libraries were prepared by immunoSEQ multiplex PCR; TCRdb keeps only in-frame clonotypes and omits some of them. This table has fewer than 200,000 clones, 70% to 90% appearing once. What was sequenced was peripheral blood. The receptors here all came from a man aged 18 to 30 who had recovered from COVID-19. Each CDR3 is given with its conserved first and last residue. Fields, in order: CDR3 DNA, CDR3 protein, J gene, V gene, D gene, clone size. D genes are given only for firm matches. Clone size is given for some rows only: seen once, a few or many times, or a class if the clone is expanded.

TGTGCCAGCAGCCAAGATATGTACTACGAGCAGTACTTC CASSQDMYYEQYF TRBJ2-7 TRBV14 . .
TGTGCCATCAGCAGGACTAGCACAGATACGCAGTATTTT CAISRTSTDTQYF TRBJ2-3 TRBV10-3 . .
TGTGCCACCAGCAGTTTTGGAGGGAGGCTCACCTACGAGCAGTACTTC CATSSFGGRLTYEQYF TRBJ2-7 TRBV15 . .
TGTGCCAGCAGCCCGACTAGCTTTGGCGACGAGCAGTACTTC CASSPTSFGDEQYF TRBJ2-7 TRBV9 TRBD2 .
TGCGCCAGCAGCTTGGCGCCAGGGCCAACAGATACGCAGTATTTT CASSLAPGPTDTQYF TRBJ2-3 TRBV5-1 . once
TGTGCCAGCAACCCCCCTGGGCTAACCTACGAGCAGTACTTC CASNPPGLTYEQYF TRBJ2-7 TRBV28 . .
TGTGCCAGCAGACGGGAGGGGATCTATGGCTACACCTTC CASRREGIYGYTF TRBJ1-2 TRBV11-2 . once
TGCGCCAGCAGCCAAGCCCCACTAGCGGGAGGGGACACCGGGGAGCTGTTTTTT CASSQAPLAGGDTGELFF TRBJ2-2 TRBV4-3 TRBD2 .
TGTGCCAGCAGCTCTGGTCGGGACAAAGAAAAACTGTTTTTT CASSSGRDKEKLFF TRBJ1-4 TRBV7-9 . .
TGCGCCAGCAGCCAAGACGGGACAGGGGCCAATCAGCCCCAGCATTTT CASSQDGTGANQPQHF TRBJ1-5 TRBV4-3 TRBD1 .
TGTGCCATCAGTGAGAAAGGGGCCGGGGGGAATGAGCAGTTCTTC CAISEKGAGGNEQFF TRBJ2-1 TRBV10-3 TRBD2 .
TGTGCCAGTAGACCAACGGCGGGACAGGGAAACTACGAGCAGTACTTC CASRPTAGQGNYEQYF TRBJ2-7 TRBV19 TRBD1 .
TGTGCCACCAGCAGAGTACAGGAGAATTCACCCCTCCACTTT CATSRVQENSPLHF TRBJ1-6 TRBV15 . .
TGCGCCAGCAGTGAAGAGTCGTTGAACACCGGGGAGCTGTTTTTT CASSEESLNTGELFF TRBJ2-2 TRBV10-2 . .
TGTGCCAGCGTACTAGCGGGAGTCCATGAGCAGTTCTTC CASVLAGVHEQFF TRBJ2-1 TRBV6-5 TRBD2 once
TGTGCCAGCAGCCGGGGGACAGGGGGTTACGAGCAGTACTTC CASSRGTGGYEQYF TRBJ2-7 TRBV14 TRBD1 .
TGCACCAGCAGCCAAGATCTCAGGCTAGCGGCTAGCACAGATACGCAGTATTTT CTSSQDLRLAASTDTQYF TRBJ2-3 TRBV1 . .
TGTGCCACCCGACAGGGGATAGATACGCAGTATTTT CATRQGIDTQYF TRBJ2-3 TRBV2 TRBD1 .
TGCGCCAGCAGCTTGGACGGACAGGGAAGGTCCCTAGGGGGCTACACCTTC CASSLDGQGRSLGGYTF TRBJ1-2 TRBV5-1 TRBD1 once
TGTGCCAGCAGCTTGGGGGCAGGGAATAATGGCTACACCTTC CASSLGAGNNGYTF TRBJ1-2 TRBV5-5 . .
TGTGCCAGCAGCTTGAGCAGGGGGTCTCAGCCCCAGCATTTT CASSLSRGSQPQHF TRBJ1-5 TRBV5-5 TRBD1 .
TGTGCCAGCACCATATCACTAGCGACCGATACGCAGTATTTT CASTISLATDTQYF TRBJ2-3 TRBV6-5 TRBD2 .
TGTGCCAGCAGCGTAGTGATGGACAGAGGGGCTGAAGCTTTCTTT CASSVVMDRGAEAFF TRBJ1-1 TRBV9 . .
TGTGCCAGCAGTTTAGTGCGGGGGAGAGAAGCTTTCTTT CASSLVRGREAFF TRBJ1-1 TRBV12-3/TRBV12-4 . .
TGTGCCAGCAGCTTAGGGACAGTTAGCAATCAGCCCCAGCATTTT CASSLGTVSNQPQHF TRBJ1-5 TRBV7-3 TRBD1 .
TGTGCCAGTAGTGCATACCGGGACAGGGCTAGAGGCAATTACGAGCAGTACTTC CASSAYRDRARGNYEQYF TRBJ2-7 TRBV19 TRBD1 .
TGTGCCAGCAGTAAGACTGGGACAGGCGGGGAGCTGTTTTTT CASSKTGTGGELFF TRBJ2-2 TRBV2 TRBD1 .
TGCGCCAGCAGCTCCGGACTAGCGGGCGGGAATGAGCAGTTCTTC CASSSGLAGGNEQFF TRBJ2-1 TRBV5-1 TRBD2 once
TGTGCCAGCAGTTTATCAAAACAGGGGGCCAACTACGAGCAGTACTTC CASSLSKQGANYEQYF TRBJ2-7 TRBV27 TRBD1 .
TGCAGCGTAACAGGATATAGCTACGAGCAGTACTTC CSVTGYSYEQYF TRBJ2-7 TRBV29-1 . .
TGTGCCAGTAGTATAGGGACAGCTAACTATGGCTACACCTTC CASSIGTANYGYTF TRBJ1-2 TRBV19 . .
TGTGCCAGCAGCCCCAGATTGGGCTCCTCCCAGCCCCAGCATTTT CASSPRLGSSQPQHF TRBJ1-5 TRBV28 . .
TGTGCCAGCAGTTGGGGAGGGATGTCCAATCAGCCCCAGCATTTT CASSWGGMSNQPQHF TRBJ1-5 TRBV2 . .
TGTGCCAGCAGCTTTACAGGGGGTTCGCGGGAGCAGTACTTC CASSFTGGSREQYF TRBJ2-7 TRBV7-2 TRBD1 .
TGTGCCAGCAGGAATCAGGGTAACTCTGGAAACACCATATATTTT CASRNQGNSGNTIYF TRBJ1-3 TRBV28 . .
TGTGCCAGCAGCTTAGCTTCTAGCGGGAGTCCCTACGAGCAGTACTTC CASSLASSGSPYEQYF TRBJ2-7 TRBV7-2 TRBD2 once
TGCGCCAGCAGCCAAGCCCGGGTGGGACTAGCGGGAGCAGATACGCAGTATTTT CASSQARVGLAGADTQYF TRBJ2-3 TRBV4-1 TRBD2 .
TGCGCCAGCAGCCAAGATATTACAGATACGCAGTATTTT CASSQDITDTQYF TRBJ2-3 TRBV4-3 . .
TGTGCCAGCAGCCAACGCGGCAGAATCTATGGCTACACCTTC CASSQRGRIYGYTF TRBJ1-2 TRBV14 . .
TGTGCCAGCAGCCCGTCCGGGACTGAAGCTTTCTTT CASSPSGTEAFF TRBJ1-1 TRBV7-8 . .
TGTGCCAGCAGCTTAGGTCCCGCAGGCGAGACCTACGAGCAGTACTTC CASSLGPAGETYEQYF TRBJ2-7 TRBV7-9 . .
TGTGCCAGCCTAAGGACAGGGGGCGGGTACGAGCAGTACTTC CASLRTGGGYEQYF TRBJ2-7 TRBV2 TRBD1 .
TGCGCCAGCAGCCAAGAAACCCAGGGTTACTATGGCTACACCTTC CASSQETQGYYGYTF TRBJ1-2 TRBV4-3 . .
TGTGCCAGCAGTGACATGACAGGGCGCTGGGGAAAACTGTTTTTT CASSDMTGRWGKLFF TRBJ1-4 TRBV25-1 TRBD1 .
TGTGCCAGCAGTTTTACAGGACAGGCGGGTAATGAAAAACTGTTTTTT CASSFTGQAGNEKLFF TRBJ1-4 TRBV28 TRBD1 once
TGTGCCATCAGTGAGTCGAAGTCGGATGGCTACACCTTC CAISESKSDGYTF TRBJ1-2 TRBV10-3 . once
TGCAGTGCTAGTCTAAAGTACGAGCAGTACTTC CSASLKYEQYF TRBJ2-7 TRBV20-1 . .
TGCGCCAGCAGCTTAGGGGGACGGGATAATTCACCCCTCCACTTT CASSLGGRDNSPLHF TRBJ1-6 TRBV5-1 . .
TGTGCCAGTAGTCTAGCGGGAGGGCCGAATGAGCAGTTCTTC CASSLAGGPNEQFF TRBJ2-1 TRBV19 TRBD2 few
TGTGCCAGCAGTGAAGAGGGCTCGGGGGTCGGGGAGCTGTTTTTT CASSEEGSGVGELFF TRBJ2-2 TRBV6-1 . .
TGTGCCAGTAGTATCGGCGGACAGGGAACCACAGATACGCAGTATTTT CASSIGGQGTTDTQYF TRBJ2-3 TRBV19 TRBD1 .
TGTGCCAGCAGCTTGTTAGGGAGGACAGGGGGACGGGGCTACACCTTC CASSLLGRTGGRGYTF TRBJ1-2 TRBV7-2 TRBD1 .
TGCAGCGCCGTAATGGATACGCAGTATTTT CSAVMDTQYF TRBJ2-3 TRBV29-1 . .
TGTGCCAGCAGCCAAGAGGAGGGGGGGCTCTACAATGAGCAGTTCTTC CASSQEEGGLYNEQFF TRBJ2-1 TRBV3-1/TRBV3-2 . .
TGTGCCAGCAGTCCCCAGGAGGGTGGAAACACCATATATTTT CASSPQEGGNTIYF TRBJ1-3 TRBV6-5 . .